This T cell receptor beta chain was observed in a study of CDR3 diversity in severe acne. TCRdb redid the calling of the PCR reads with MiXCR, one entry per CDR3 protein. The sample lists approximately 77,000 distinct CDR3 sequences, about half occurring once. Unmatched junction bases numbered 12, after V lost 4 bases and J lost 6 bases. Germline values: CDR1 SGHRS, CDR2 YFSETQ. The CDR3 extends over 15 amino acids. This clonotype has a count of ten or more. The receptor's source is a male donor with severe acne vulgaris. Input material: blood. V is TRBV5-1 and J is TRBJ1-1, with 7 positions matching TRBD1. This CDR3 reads CASSRGTVKKAEAFF. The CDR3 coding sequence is TGCGCCAGCAGCAGAGGGACAGTAAAAAAGGCTGAAGCTTTCTTT.